A selection of T cell receptor beta chains follows, all from one sample in a study of blood T cell repertoires in COVID-19. Only in-frame clones appear in the TCRdb table, and some are missing; sequencing was by immunoSEQ multiplex PCR. Of some 250,000 clones listed, 75% to 90% are singletons. The material sequenced was peripheral blood. The receptors originated from a man aged 30 to 39 with active or convalescent COVID-19. Both conserved end residues are part of each CDR3. A D gene is named only where the DNA matches it firmly. Expanded clones get a size class; other rows say once, few or many, or leave the size out.

V,D,J,size,DNA,CDR3
TRBV9,.,TRBJ1-1,.,TGTGCCAGCAGCGTTACAGTGAACACTGAAGCTTTCTTT,CASSVTVNTEAFF
TRBV15,TRBD1,TRBJ1-2,.,TGTGCCACCAGCAGACCGGGACAGGGAATTCTCGCGGGTGGCTACACCTTC,CATSRPGQGILAGGYTF
TRBV30,.,TRBJ2-2,.,TGTGCCTGGAGGGGGGGACTGCACTTCGCGAACACCGGGGAGCTGTTTTTT,CAWRGGLHFANTGELFF
TRBV19,TRBD1,TRBJ1-1,once,TGTGCCAGTAGTGCCCGGGACAGGGGTTCGGACACTGAAGCTTTCTTT,CASSARDRGSDTEAFF
TRBV18,.,TRBJ2-7,.,TGTGCCAGCAAAGGAGGATACAGCTCCTACGAGCAGTACTTC,CASKGGYSSYEQYF
TRBV5-4,TRBD2,TRBJ2-1,.,TGTGCCAGCAGCCGGGAACTAGCGGGGGGCCCCTACAATGAGCAGTTCTTC,CASSRELAGGPYNEQFF
TRBV6-6,TRBD2,TRBJ2-1,.,TGTGCCAGCGGGAATAGCGGGGGGGCCGATGAGCAGTTCTTC,CASGNSGGADEQFF
TRBV6-5,.,TRBJ1-3,.,TGTGCCAGCAGTTACTCGCACAGCTCTGGAAACACCATATATTTT,CASSYSHSSGNTIYF
TRBV29-1,TRBD2,TRBJ2-3,once,TGCAGCGTGACTAGCGGGGGGCAAGATACGCAGTATTTT,CSVTSGGQDTQYF
TRBV7-2,.,TRBJ1-1,.,TGTGCCAGCAGCTCCCACAGAACTCACACTGAAGCTTTCTTT,CASSSHRTHTEAFF
TRBV12-3/TRBV12-4,.,TRBJ1-4,few,TGTGCCAGCAGTTTATCCCCCTCCCAAAAACTGTTTTTT,CASSLSPSQKLFF
TRBV9,TRBD2,TRBJ2-1,.,TGTGCCAGCAGCCCCCATGTCGGGGGGGCCAATGAGCAGTTCTTC,CASSPHVGGANEQFF
TRBV6-5,.,TRBJ1-2,.,TGTGCCAGCAGTTACTCAGGAGGTGGCTACACCTTC,CASSYSGGGYTF
TRBV19,.,TRBJ1-2,.,TGTGCCAGTAGTGCAGACAGAGATTATGGCTACACCTTC,CASSADRDYGYTF
TRBV14,.,TRBJ1-2,.,TGTGCCAGCAGGATGACAGAAGACTATGGCTACACCTTC,CASRMTEDYGYTF
TRBV18,TRBD1,TRBJ2-5,.,TGTGCCAGCGCGACAGGGCACCAAGAGACCCAGTACTTC,CASATGHQETQYF